Listed here are 26 T cell receptor beta chains from one sample, sequenced in a study of monozygotic twins with inflammatory bowel disease (dated 2019 in TCRdb). The library was made by 5' RACE. Data came from an Illumina HiSeq 2500. Through TCRdb reprocessing, the reads give one entry per CDR3 protein sequence; DNA is omitted. The table of this sample itemizes approximately 210,000 distinct CDR3 sequences. The ten largest clones capture more than 7.5% of the sample. The sample was blood. All receptors derive from a human donor with ulcerative colitis or Crohn's disease, or a healthy co-twin of an affected twin (not recorded which).

The chain employs TRBV12-3 or TRBV12-4 and TRBJ2-7; TCRdb selects TRBD1, and the lack of DNA leaves this call unchecked. The CDR3 is made up of 15 amino acids. CDR3 in amino acids: CASSLWTETPHEQYF.

J is TRBJ1-1 and V is TRBV19. The CDR3 runs 15 residues. Germline loops: CDR1 LNHDA, CDR2 SQIVND (reference sequence). CDR3 in amino acids: CASSMSGTRDTEAFF.

This chain joins TRBV12-3 or TRBV12-4 and TRBJ1-6. The CDR3 is 14 amino acids. CDR3 loop: CASSFLSRNSPLHF.

The gene calls are TRBV5-1 and TRBJ2-7; there is no DNA to check the TCRdb D call of TRBD2. Germline V gives CDR1 SGHRS, CDR2 YFSETQ. The CDR3 totals 15 residues. The CDR3: CASSLGGSGRHEQYF.

The V and J genes are TRBV5-5 and TRBJ1-3; as DNA is missing, the TRBD1 call by TCRdb cannot be tested. CDR3 length equals 17 residues. Germline assignment: CDR1 SGHKS and CDR2 YYEKEE (reference sequence). The CDR3 protein is CASSLGQGILSGNTIYF.

The genes are TRBV7-9 and TRBJ2-1. Per the germline V gene, CDR1 is SEHNR and CDR2 is FQNEAQ (reference sequence). The CDR3 extends over 14 amino acids. The CDR3 region is CASNPISGLDEQFF.

The chain has TRBV12-3 or TRBV12-4 and TRBJ1-1; TCRdb indicates TRBD1, and absent DNA this call remains unverified. This CDR3 has 16 residues. This CDR3 is CASSLNPLIIGTEAFF.

The chain carries TRBV7-2 and TRBJ2-7; TCRdb's D call, TRBD1, is unchecked because there is no DNA. There are 14 residues in the CDR3. In germline, CDR1 is SGHTA, CDR2 FQGNSA. The CDR3 sequence is CASSLAWTVGEQYF.

V gene TRBV12-3 or TRBV12-4 combines with J gene TRBJ1-1; the D call from TCRdb, TRBD1, cannot be confirmed without DNA. This CDR3 is 16 amino acids long. CDR3 in amino acids: CASSLGRAGADTEAFF.

The J gene is TRBJ1-2, the V gene TRBV3-1; TCRdb names TRBD1, which stays unverified in the absence of DNA. The germline V gene encodes CDR1 LGHDT and CDR2 YNNKEL (reference sequence). This CDR3 comprises 13 residues. CDR3 region: CASSQDRGDGYTF.

The chain carries TRBV25-1 and TRBJ2-7; TCRdb outputs TRBD1, but without DNA this stays unchecked. This CDR3 contains 15 residues. From germline, CDR1 is MGHDK and CDR2 SYGVNS. CDR3 sequence: CASSARDRGNYEQYF.

J is TRBJ2-2 and V is TRBV7-2; the D call of TRBD2 rests on TCRdb alone, since no DNA is present to check it. CDR3 length: 16 residues. Germline CDR1 is SGHTA and CDR2 is FQGNSA. CDR3 sequence reads: CASSLRSGVNTGELFF.

This CDR3 reads CASKPGQGVHTIYF. The J gene is TRBJ1-3, the V gene TRBV28; TCRdb outputs TRBD1, but without DNA this stays unchecked. Germline V lookup: CDR1 MDHEN, CDR2 SYDVKM. This CDR3 region has 14 residues.

The J gene is TRBJ1-1, the V gene TRBV12-3 or TRBV12-4; TCRdb names TRBD1, which stays unverified in the absence of DNA. The length of the CDR3 is 12 residues. CDR3 protein: CASTQGVTEAFF.

V gene TRBV18 combines with J gene TRBJ1-1; TCRdb indicates TRBD1, and absent DNA this call remains unverified. Per the germline V gene, CDR1 is KGHSH and CDR2 is LQKENI. CDR3 length equals 16 residues. CDR3 residues: CASSPPSGGVNTEAFF.

The chain employs TRBV29-1 and TRBJ2-1; TCRdb's D call of TRBD1 is untestable without DNA. Germline V gives CDR1 SQVTM, CDR2 ANQGSEA. The CDR3 runs to 14 residues. CDR3: CSVGDRPSYNEQFF.

The chain is built from TRBV7-2 and TRBJ1-1. The CDR3 extends over 14 amino acids. Germline CDR1 SGHTA, CDR2 FQGNSA. CDR3: CASTFWGVNTEAFF.

V gene TRBV29-1 combines with J gene TRBJ2-7; TCRdb lists TRBD2, though no DNA is available to test this call. Germline loops: CDR1 SQVTM, CDR2 ANQGSEA. CDR3 length: 13 residues. CDR3 sequence reads: CSVRYPSSYEQYF.

The chain employs TRBV4-1 and TRBJ2-3; TCRdb lists TRBD1, though no DNA is available to test this call. The V gene's germline CDR1 is MGHRA and CDR2 YSYEKL. The CDR3 has 15 residues. CDR3 region: CASSHGAGATDTQYF.

The chain combines TRBV29-1 with TRBJ2-7. There are 14 residues in the CDR3. CDR1 SQVTM and CDR2 ANQGSEA come from the germline V gene. The CDR3 spells CSVGWLAEPYEQYF.

V and J are TRBV28 and TRBJ2-5; TCRdb gives TRBD1 as the D gene, but with no DNA this cannot be confirmed. This CDR3 is built from 15 residues. Germline-derived CDR1 and CDR2 are MDHEN and SYDVKM. The chain's CDR3 is CASSFPRESQETQYF.

The chain combines TRBV5-1 with TRBJ1-1; the D call of TRBD1 rests on TCRdb alone, since no DNA is present to check it. Germline V gene sequence: CDR1 SGHRS, CDR2 YFSETQ. The CDR3 extends over 13 amino acids. CDR3 loop: CASSSTGQAEAFF.

The chain has TRBV11-2 and TRBJ2-3; TCRdb picks TRBD2, but there is no DNA to check that call. Per germline, CDR1 SGHAT and CDR2 FQNNGV. The CDR3 loop spans 18 amino acids. Here the CDR3 reads CVSSLSSLRLDYADTQYF. Looking up the rest from reference TRBV11-2 and TRBJ2-3 gives the full variable domain: EAGVAQSPRYKIIEKRQSVAFWCNPISGHATLYWYQQILGQGPKLLIQFQNNGVVDDSQLPKDRFSAERLKGVDSTLKIQPAKLEDSAVYLCVSSLSSLRLDYADTQYFGPGTRLTVL.

The chain is built from TRBV12-3 or TRBV12-4 and TRBJ1-1. This CDR3 is built from 15 residues. The CDR3 sequence: CASSFMRATDTEAFF.

The chain links TRBV6-1 to TRBJ2-7; the TCRdb call, TRBD2, lacks DNA for checking. CDR3 length: 15 residues. Germline V gene sequence: CDR1 MNHNS, CDR2 SASEGT. The CDR3 protein is CASRSLPGNSYEQYF.

The V and J genes are TRBV20-1 and TRBJ2-1. Germline-derived CDR1 and CDR2 are DFQATT and SNEGSKA (reference sequence). CDR3 length equals 14 residues. The CDR3 loop reads CSAGTRVSYNEQFF.